Each of the 32 T cell receptor beta chains below was sequenced from the same sample in a study of response to subunit inactivated influenza vaccine. TCRdb reprocessed the RT-PCR reads with MiXCR, giving one entry per CDR3 protein. The sample consists of fewer than 400,000 distinct CDR3 sequences, 21% of them appearing once. The source was PBMCs from blood, collected about 20 months after vaccination. These receptor sequences come from a man between 45 and 75 years old who received an inactivated influenza vaccine.

This clonotype was seen a handful of times. Here the CDR3 reads CSARAFTSGANTGELFF. The CDR3 DNA reads TGCAGTGCTAGAGCCTTTACTAGCGGAGCGAACACCGGGGAGCTGTTTTTT. V and J are TRBV20-1 and TRBJ2-2; 8 bases map to TRBD2. The germline CDR1 and CDR2 sequences are DFQATT and SNEGSKA (reference sequence). The CDR3 is 17 residues long. V gave up 1 base and J gave up 0 bases; unmatched junction bases: 7.

This clonotype was seen only a few times. The chain recombines TRBV14 with TRBJ2-2; a weak D match, TRBD1 (5 bases). This CDR3 comprises 14 residues. The germline V gene encodes CDR1 SGHDN and CDR2 FVKESK. V was cut by 2 bases and J by 6 bases, with 10 bases left in between. The CDR3 region has the DNA TGTGCCAGCAGCCAATCAGGGTATCCCGGGGAGCTGTTTTTT. This codes for CASSQSGYPGELFF.

This clonotype has more than one count but fewer than ten. This chain connects TRBV15 to TRBJ2-5; 11 bases fit TRBD1. V lost 5 bases and J lost 4; bases outside the gene matches: 9. Germline values: CDR1 LNHNV, CDR2 YYDKDF (reference sequence). CDR3 length equals 16 residues. The CDR3 protein is CATSGQGAGRIETQYF. CDR3 DNA sequence: TGTGCCACCAGCGGACAGGGGGCAGGAAGGATAGAGACCCAGTACTTC.

The chain combines TRBV15 with TRBJ1-4; TRBD1 might be the D (5 bases). The ends were cut back, 3 bases at V and 10 bases at J, with 15 bases in the middle. CDR3 length equals 14 residues. CDR1 is LNHNV and CDR2 is YYDKDF in the germline V gene (reference sequence). The CDR3 reads CATSSGGELGKLFF. As DNA, the CDR3 is TGTGCCACCAGCAGCGGGGGAGAGTTAGGAAAACTGTTTTTT.

This clonotype was counted a few times. The chain has TRBV19 and TRBJ2-7; D gene unclear. CDR3 length: 13 amino acids. V shed 2 bases and J shed 3 bases, with 8 bases lying between them. CDR1 and CDR2 (germline): LNHDA, SQIVND (reference sequence). The CDR3 sequence: CASSIRNSYEQYF. DNA for the CDR3: TGTGCCAGTAGTATAAGGAACAGCTACGAGCAGTACTTC.

This chain connects TRBV6-1 to TRBJ2-1; TRBD1 aligns across 7 bases. Germline CDR1 is MNHNS and CDR2 is SASEGT. CDR3 length: 16 amino acids. Trimming cost V 5 bases and J 0 bases; bases outside gene matches: 7. Written as DNA, the CDR3 is TGTGCCAGCAGTCGAACAGGGGTGGGCTCCTACAATGAGCAGTTCTTC. Amino acid sequence: CASSRTGVGSYNEQFF.

CDR3 in amino acids: CASAQSNHEQYF. CDR3 in DNA: TGTGCCAGCGCACAGTCGAACCACGAGCAGTACTTC. The chain uses TRBV6-5 and TRBJ2-7; D unclear. The CDR3 length is 12 residues. CDR1 MNHEY and CDR2 SVGAGI come from the germline V gene. The germline V and J ends were trimmed by 8 bases and 5 bases, with 13 bases remaining between them.

This clonotype was counted only a few times. V and J are TRBV2 and TRBJ1-1, with TRBD1 matching over 8 bases. V shed 4 bases, J shed 4 bases, and the junction held 2 bases outside the gene matches. This CDR3 is built from 13 residues. Germline loops: CDR1 SNHLY, CDR2 FYNNEI. The CDR3 spells CASSGTGRTEAFF. CDR3 sequence (DNA): TGTGCCAGCAGTGGGACAGGGCGCACTGAAGCTTTCTTT. Using reference TRBV2 and TRBJ1-1 for the parts outside the CDR3, the full variable domain is EPEVTQTPSHQVTQMGQEVILRCVPISNHLYFYWYRQILGQKVEFLVSFYNNEISEKSEIFDDQFSVERPDGSNFTLKIRSTKLEDSAMYFCASSGTGRTEAFFGQGTRLTVV.

This clonotype was detected once. The chain carries TRBV11-2 and TRBJ2-5; perhaps TRBD2 as D (5 bases). V was shortened by 3 bases and J by 5 bases, with 10 bases between the two germline ends. Germline CDR1 reads SGHAT; CDR2 reads FQNNGV. The CDR3 is made up of 13 amino acids. DNA of the CDR3: TGTGCCAGCAGCTTGGTAGCGATGGAGACCCAGTACTTC. Encoded protein: CASSLVAMETQYF.

The gene calls are TRBV20-1 and TRBJ2-2; TRBD2 matches 11 bases. The germline V gene has CDR1 DFQATT and CDR2 SNEGSKA (reference sequence). V dropped 6 bases and J dropped 3; count of bases not matched to a gene: 6. The length of the CDR3 is 15 residues. DNA of the CDR3: TGCAGTGCGGAAGGACTAGCGGGCCACACCGGGGAGCTGTTTTTT. Residues: CSAEGLAGHTGELFF.

The genes are TRBV7-9 and TRBJ1-1, with 7 bases aligning to TRBD1. Germline lookup yields CDR1 SEHNR and CDR2 FQNEAQ (reference sequence). This CDR3 is built from 13 residues. Unmatched junction bases numbered 5, after V lost 5 bases and J lost 5 bases. CDR3 in DNA: TGTGCCAGCAGCAACACAGGGGTTACTGAAGCTTTCTTT. This gives the protein CASSNTGVTEAFF.

The CDR3 reads CATSRDRGQGSEQYF. The CDR3 DNA sequence: TGTGCCACCAGCAGAGATCGAGGACAGGGTTCCGAGCAGTACTTC. The rearrangement links TRBV15 to TRBJ2-7, with 8 bases identical to TRBD1. From germline, CDR1 is LNHNV and CDR2 YYDKDF (reference sequence). J was trimmed by 6 bases and V by 0 bases; bases with no gene match: 7. This CDR3 is built from 15 residues.

V gene TRBV5-1 combines with J gene TRBJ2-5, with 9 bases matching TRBD1. In germline, CDR1 is SGHRS, CDR2 YFSETQ. The CDR3 is made up of 15 amino acids. Losses at the gene ends were 4 bases for V and 2 bases for J; bases not matched to a gene: 6. CDR3 protein: CASSTGTGLQETQYF. CDR3 nucleotides: TGCGCCAGCAGCACCGGGACAGGGCTTCAAGAGACCCAGTACTTC. The entire variable domain, with the rest obtained from reference TRBV5-1 and TRBJ2-5, is as follows: KAGVTQTPRYLIKTRGQQVTLSCSPISGHRSVSWYQQTPGQGLQFLFEYFSETQRNKGNFPGRFSGRQFSNSRSEMNVSTLELGDSALYLCASSTGTGLQETQYFGPGTRLLVL.

V is TRBV7-9 and J is TRBJ2-7; 9 nucleotides agree with TRBD1. V was pared by 5 bases and J by 3 bases, with 5 bases of the junction left unmatched. Germline V gene sequence: CDR1 SEHNR, CDR2 FQNEAQ (reference sequence). There are 14 residues in the CDR3. DNA of the CDR3: TGTGCCAGCAGCAAAGGGACAGGGATCTACGAGCAGTACTTC. It codes for CASSKGTGIYEQYF.

V and J are TRBV10-3 and TRBJ2-2, with TRBD2 identical over 12 bases. The J segment lost 4 bases and the V segment lost 6 bases, leaving 9 bases of the junction unmatched. There are 17 residues in the CDR3. The germline gives CDR1 ENHRY, CDR2 SYGVKD. CDR3 DNA sequence: TGTGCCATCAGCCGACTAGCGGGGGTCGCGGGCACCGGGGAGCTGTTTTTT. Amino acid sequence: CAISRLAGVAGTGELFF.

The table lists this clonotype with a few counts. This chain joins TRBV12-3 or TRBV12-4 and TRBJ2-7; no firm D call. The CDR3 spans 13 residues. Trimming removed 3 bases from V and 1 base from J, with 7 bases in between. The CDR3 loop is CASSFLWSYEQYF. CDR3 DNA sequence: TGTGCCAGCAGTTTTCTATGGTCCTACGAGCAGTACTTC.

The V and J genes are TRBV20-1 and TRBJ2-5; 14 bases match TRBD2. CDR1 is DFQATT, CDR2 SNEGSKA, per germline (reference sequence). The CDR3 spans 15 residues. With 4 bases clipped from V and 5 bases from J, the junction kept 6 bases outside the gene matches. CDR3 sequence (DNA): TGCAGTGCTATCGGGACTAGCGGGAGAGGGGAGACCCAGTACTTC. Residues: CSAIGTSGRGETQYF.

This clonotype was detected only a few times. J is TRBJ1-1 and V is TRBV6-7; D is possibly TRBD1 (5 bases). TRBV6-7 is an ORF, and what it does is uncertain. The V end lost 0 bases, the J end lost 4 bases, and 12 bases lay between the germline ends. The CDR3 is made up of 15 amino acids. DNA of the CDR3: TGTGCCAGCAGTTACTCAGCCAGGGAGGTCACTGAAGCTTTCTTT. Translated, it gives CASSYSAREVTEAFF.

This clonotype was counted a few times. The chain has TRBV12-3 or TRBV12-4 and TRBJ1-2; no clear D gene. The germline V and J ends were trimmed by 2 bases and 4 bases, with 11 bases remaining between them. This CDR3 region has 14 residues. CDR3 in amino acids: CASSLIGGIYGYTF. In DNA form, the CDR3 reads TGTGCCAGCAGTTTAATCGGAGGGATCTATGGCTACACCTTC.

The table lists this clonotype with a few counts. The rearrangement joins TRBV7-8 to TRBJ1-2, with a possible D match to TRBD1 (5 bases). CDR3 size: 12 residues. From germline, CDR1 is SGHVS and CDR2 FQNEAQ. The V end was cut by 5 bases, the J end by 4 bases, with 8 bases between. DNA for the CDR3: TGTGCCAGCAGCCCAGGGTTCTATGGCTACACCTTC. Protein: CASSPGFYGYTF. The entire variable domain, with the rest obtained from reference TRBV7-8 and TRBJ1-2, is as follows: GAGVSQSPRYKVAKRGQDVALRCDPISGHVSLFWYQQALGQGPEFLTYFQNEAQLDKSGLPSDRFFAERPEGSVSTLKIQRTQQEDSAVYLCASSPGFYGYTFGSGTRLTVV.

The sample holds a few counts of this clonotype. The rearrangement uses TRBV20-1 and TRBJ2-3, with D possibly matching TRBD2 (7 bases). V lost 1 base to trimming and J lost 1 base, with 18 bases between them. Germline assignment: CDR1 DFQATT and CDR2 SNEGSKA (reference sequence). CDR3 length: 17 residues. CDR3: CSARGPRGARGTDTQYF. Here the CDR3 DNA reads TGCAGTGCTAGAGGCCCCCGGGGGGCAAGGGGCACAGATACGCAGTATTTT.

V usage is TRBV7-2 and J usage is TRBJ2-2, with D perhaps TRBD1 (6 bases). Looked up from germline, CDR1 is SGHTA and CDR2 is FQGNSA. The CDR3 sequence is 14 residues long. V was clipped by 5 bases and J by 5 bases, with 12 bases between them. The CDR3 protein is CASSTRQDTGELFF. The CDR3 coding sequence is TGTGCCAGCAGCACCCGACAGGATACCGGGGAGCTGTTTTTT.

This clonotype has more than one count but fewer than ten. The rearrangement uses TRBV12-3 or TRBV12-4 and TRBJ1-3; D is unclear. V lost 1 base, J lost 7 bases, and 8 bases lay in between. This CDR3 region has 13 residues. CDR3: CASSLGTGNTIYF. In DNA form, the CDR3 reads TGTGCCAGCAGTTTAGGGACGGGGAACACCATATATTTT.

This chain joins TRBV20-1 and TRBJ2-7; 12 bases map to TRBD2. Trimming removed 0 bases from V and 5 bases from J; junction bases left unmatched: 11. The CDR3 loop spans 17 amino acids. The germline V gene encodes CDR1 DFQATT and CDR2 SNEGSKA (reference sequence). The CDR3 reads CSARDFRRLAGANEQYF. The CDR3 DNA is TGCAGTGCTAGAGATTTCCGGAGACTAGCGGGAGCTAACGAGCAGTACTTC.

The rearrangement uses TRBV5-1 and TRBJ1-4; the D gene is possibly TRBD1 (5 bases). Germline CDR1 and CDR2: SGHRS and YFSETQ. The ends were cut back, 3 bases at V and 0 bases at J, with 18 bases in the middle. This CDR3 is 18 amino acids long. The CDR3 loop is CASSWGGPAGTTNEKLFF. CDR3 coding DNA: TGCGCCAGCAGCTGGGGTGGCCCGGCAGGGACAACTAATGAAAAACTGTTTTTT.

This chain connects TRBV12-3 or TRBV12-4 to TRBJ1-6; D not resolved. Trimming took off 2 bases at V and 7 bases at J, with 6 bases between the two ends. CDR3 length: 13 residues. The CDR3 DNA follows: TGTGCCAGCAGTTTACAAACAAATTCACCCCTCCACTTT. The encoded protein is CASSLQTNSPLHF.

This CDR3 reads CASSPTWDPNSPLHF. The CDR3 DNA reads TGTGCCAGCAGTCCCACCTGGGACCCTAATTCACCCCTCCACTTT. The chain recombines TRBV6-1 with TRBJ1-6; tentatively, D is TRBD1 (5 bases). The V and J ends lost 5 bases and 6 bases respectively, with 14 bases between them. The germline gives CDR1 MNHNS, CDR2 SASEGT. The CDR3 contains 15 residues.

This clonotype was observed a handful of times. The rearrangement uses TRBV7-9 and TRBJ2-1, with TRBD1 as a possible D gene (6 bases). V was trimmed by 1 base and J by 1 base, leaving 14 bases between them. In germline, CDR1 is SEHNR, CDR2 FQNEAQ (reference sequence). This CDR3 is 17 amino acids long. CDR3 nucleotide sequence: TGTGCCAGCAGCTTAGGAGTTGGCCAGGGGTCCTACAATGAGCAGTTCTTC. Amino acid sequence: CASSLGVGQGSYNEQFF.

This clonotype was seen ten or more times. V and J are TRBV5-4 and TRBJ1-1; the match to TRBD1 covers 7 bases. The CDR3 runs to 16 residues. The ends lost 0 bases at V and 0 bases at J; junction bases unmatched: 5. Germline CDR1 SGHNT, CDR2 YYREEE (reference sequence). CDR3 bases: TGTGCCAGCAGCTTGGCCCAGGGACAGATGAACACTGAAGCTTTCTTT. This translates into CASSLAQGQMNTEAFF.

The CDR3 nucleotides are TGTGCCAGCAGCCTAGGGGCCAATCCGGGAGTATTCGGCGAGCAGTACTTC. Protein: CASSLGANPGVFGEQYF. The chain couples TRBV3-1 to TRBJ2-7; possible D gene TRBD2, 6 bases. Trimming pared 4 bases from V and 6 bases from J, leaving 25 bases between. From germline, CDR1 is LGHDT and CDR2 YNNKEL (reference sequence). There are 17 residues in the CDR3.

V gene TRBV29-1 combines with J gene TRBJ1-2; 9 bases fit TRBD1. The CDR3 length is 14 residues. CDR1 and CDR2 from the germline V gene are SQVTM and ANQGSEA. V was clipped by 8 bases and J by 7 bases; unmatched bases: 14. In DNA form, the CDR3 reads TGCAGCACTGGACCGACAGGGGGAATAGCTGGCTACACCTTC. This sequence encodes CSTGPTGGIAGYTF.

This clonotype was counted a few times. The chain recombines TRBV5-6 with TRBJ1-5; no firm D call. Trimming left V 4 bases short and J 4 bases short, with 12 bases between. Germline V gene lookup returns CDR1 SGHDT and CDR2 YYEEEE. The CDR3 is 14 residues long. The CDR3 reads CASSQRRRNQPQHF. DNA of the CDR3: TGTGCCAGCAGCCAAAGGCGACGAAATCAGCCCCAGCATTTT. Supplemented by reference TRBV5-6 and TRBJ1-5, the full variable domain reads DAGVTQSPTHLIKTRGQQVTLRCSPKSGHDTVSWYQQALGQGPQFIFQYYEEEERQRGNFPDRFSGHQFPNYSSELNVNALLLGDSALYLCASSQRRRNQPQHFGDGTRLSIL.